This T cell receptor beta chain was identified in a study of T cell responses to AZD1222 COVID-19 vaccine. The study's findings and limits: After two AZD1222 doses, spike-specific TCR breadth and depth rose versus day 0. Only 5 or 6 people who got AZD1222 tested seropositive at baseline. Vaccine-associated CD4 TCRs ranged over spike, dominating at 160-218 and 743-854.

V shed 3 bases and J 5 bases; nucleotides not matched to a gene: 1. In germline, CDR1 is SGHRS, CDR2 YFSETQ. This CDR3 is built from 12 residues. As regards this clone: The antigen remains unidentified.

The assay was immunoSEQ multiplex PCR, and TCRdb's table has in-frame clones only and misses some. Here the sample spans about 140,000 clones, 88% being singletons. Both about-4-week and about-12-week second-dose recipients were combined. The material sequenced was peripheral blood, taken 28 days after the second AZD1222 dose. The chain carries TRBV5-1 and TRBJ1-2; 7 bases line up with TRBD1. This TCR derives from an adult who received the AZD1222 COVID-19 vaccine. This CDR3 is CASSSGQYGYTF. DNA for the CDR3: TGCGCCAGCAGCTCGGGACAGTATGGCTACACCTTC.